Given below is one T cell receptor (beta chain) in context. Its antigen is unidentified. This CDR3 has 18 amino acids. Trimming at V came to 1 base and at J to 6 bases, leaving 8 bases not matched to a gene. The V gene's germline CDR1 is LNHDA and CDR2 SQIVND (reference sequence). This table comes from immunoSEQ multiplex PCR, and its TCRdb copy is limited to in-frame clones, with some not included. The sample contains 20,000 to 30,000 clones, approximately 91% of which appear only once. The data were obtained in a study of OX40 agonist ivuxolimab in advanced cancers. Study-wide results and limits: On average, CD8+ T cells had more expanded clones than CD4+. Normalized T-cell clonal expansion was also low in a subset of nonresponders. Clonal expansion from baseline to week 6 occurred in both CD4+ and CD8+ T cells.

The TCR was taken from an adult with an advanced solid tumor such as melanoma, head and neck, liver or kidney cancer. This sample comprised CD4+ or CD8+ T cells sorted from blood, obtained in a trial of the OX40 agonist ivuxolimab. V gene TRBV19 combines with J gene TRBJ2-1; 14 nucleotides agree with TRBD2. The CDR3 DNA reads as TGTGCCAGTAGTATAGGTATTCGGGGGACTAGCGGGAGCAATGAGCAGTTCTTC. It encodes CASSIGIRGTSGSNEQFF.